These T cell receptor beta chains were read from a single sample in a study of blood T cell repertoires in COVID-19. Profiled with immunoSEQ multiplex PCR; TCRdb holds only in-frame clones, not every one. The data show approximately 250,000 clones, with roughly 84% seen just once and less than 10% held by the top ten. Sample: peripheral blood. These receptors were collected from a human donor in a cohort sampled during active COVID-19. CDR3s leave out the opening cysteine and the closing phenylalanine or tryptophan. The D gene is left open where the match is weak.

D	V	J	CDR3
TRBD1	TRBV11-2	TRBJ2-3	ASSLQGGFADTQY
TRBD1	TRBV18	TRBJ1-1	ASSVGQTNTEAF
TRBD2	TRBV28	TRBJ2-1	ASSMTSGATSEQF
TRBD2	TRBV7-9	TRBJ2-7	ASSFPSGSGGYEQY
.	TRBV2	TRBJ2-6	ASSLILAGANVLT
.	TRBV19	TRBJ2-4	ASSLRIGKNIQY
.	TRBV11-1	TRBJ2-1	ASSTGTGRSYNEQF
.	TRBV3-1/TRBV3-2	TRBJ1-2	ASSPPPHSYGYT
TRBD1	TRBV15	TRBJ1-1	ATSSGQTNTEAF
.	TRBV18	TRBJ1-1	ASSPLDRSRAF
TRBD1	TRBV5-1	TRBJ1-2	ASSVRTGGGYGYT
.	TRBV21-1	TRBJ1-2	ASSKYKGLLRYGYT
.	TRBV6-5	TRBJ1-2	ASRGQNGYT
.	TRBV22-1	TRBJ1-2	PGSALGYT
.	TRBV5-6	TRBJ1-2	ASSLGGPGYGYT
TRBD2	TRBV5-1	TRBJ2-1	ASSVLAGEAVNEQF
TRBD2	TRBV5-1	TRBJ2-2	ASSRTSGEVAGELF
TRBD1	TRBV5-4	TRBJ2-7	ASSLSDRAYEQY
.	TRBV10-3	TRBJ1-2	AISESIHRASNYGYT
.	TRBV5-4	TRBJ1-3	ASSTPGSGNTIY
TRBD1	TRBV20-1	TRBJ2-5	SASWTGEETQY
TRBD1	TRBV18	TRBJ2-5	ASSPQGQLQETQY